The present TCR beta chain was sequenced within a study of OX40 agonist ivuxolimab in advanced cancers. The protocol was immunoSEQ multiplex PCR, while the TCRdb copy is restricted to in-frame clones and leaves out a portion. The top ten clones hold 0.95% to 1.4% of a sample with 55,000 to 80,000 clones, roughly nine tenths of them seen once. Worth noting for this clone: What it recognizes is unknown.

V shed 4 bases and J shed 0 bases, with 6 bases lying between them. Germline V CDR1 and CDR2: LNHDA, SQIVND (reference sequence). This CDR3 has 14 residues. Study results and limitations: Fewer expanded clones were found on average in CD4+ than in CD8+ T cells.

The clonotype was recovered from an adult with an advanced solid tumor such as melanoma, head and neck, liver or kidney cancer. V and J are TRBV19 and TRBJ2-2; D remains unclear. The sample consisted of CD4+ or CD8+ T cells sorted from blood, taken in a trial of the OX40 agonist ivuxolimab. For the CDR3, the DNA is TGTGCCAGTAGTAAGGGCCCGAACACCGGGGAGCTGTTTTTT. This sequence encodes CASSKGPNTGELFF.